This record covers a single T cell receptor beta chain. The data originate from a study of blood T cell repertoires in COVID-19. Study in general: Researchers got acute and convalescent COVID-19 samples from the United States, Italy and Spain.

This table comes from immunoSEQ multiplex PCR, and its TCRdb copy is limited to in-frame clones, with some not included. The sample contains roughly 180,000 clones, approximately 77% of which appear only once. Trimming took off 6 bases at V and 10 bases at J, with 19 bases between the two ends. The CDR3 runs 14 residues. Germline V gene lookup returns CDR1 MNHEY and CDR2 SVGEGT. V and J are TRBV6-2 or TRBV6-3 and TRBJ2-1, with D perhaps TRBD1 (5 bases). Sequencing was done on a sample of PBMCs or T cells enriched from blood (not recorded which). The source of this sequence is a man in his fifties or sixties who had recovered from COVID-19. The CDR3 DNA reads as TGTGCCAGCAGCTCCACCCCAGGGATCAAGGAGCAGTTCTTC. This sequence encodes CASSSTPGIKEQFF.